Sequencing of this T cell receptor beta chain was carried out in a study of OX40 agonist ivuxolimab in advanced cancers. Describing the broader study: Ivuxolimab, which targeted the costimulatory receptor OX40 (CD134), was an agonistic, fully human IgG2 monoclonal antibody. The paper reports the monotherapy dose-escalation portion (N ≈ 52 patients) of the phase I ivuxolimab trial. Patients were allowed to have had prior anti-PD-1, anti-PD-L1 or anti-CTLA-4 therapy, and 40% of the dose-escalation patients had been treated with checkpoint inhibitors. A male proportion of approximately 83% and a mean age of approximately 61 years, ranging from roughly 23 to 85, were recorded for the dose-escalation cohort. Peripheral TCRbeta sequencing aimed to test whether ivuxolimab altered TCR sequence diversity and caused clonal T-cell expansion. Intravenous ivuxolimab was administered to patients every 2 weeks at six dose levels: 0.01, 0.1, 0.3, 1.5, 3 and 10 mg/kg. Partial responses were achieved by three dose-escalation patients, of whom one had hepatocellular carcinoma and two had cutaneous melanoma. Of the 50 to 55 dose-escalation patients, hepatocellular carcinoma was present in about 20, melanoma in about 15, renal cell carcinoma in 9 and head and neck cancer in 9.

Relative to germline, V is missing 4 bases and J is missing 4 bases, with 4 bases of the junction outside any gene match. The CDR3 has 15 amino acids, counting the end cysteine and phenylalanine. CDR3 DNA is the only sequence kept; it has 45 bases, read in frame from the first base. The germline V gene (reference sequence) specifies MNHEY as CDR1 and SMNVEV as CDR2. A remark on this clone: Its recognized antigen is unknown. Base qualities are not at hand, and no much larger clone is one base apart.

The study at large found these results: At doses of 0.1 to 3.0 mg/kg, clonal expansion of both CD4+ and CD8+ blood T cells was observed from baseline to week 6. Antigen specificity was not determined for the clonally expanded peripheral T cells. In partial responders in the 0.1-3.0 mg/kg groups, normalized peripheral clonal expansion was found to be among the lowest, especially among CD8+ T cells. Low levels of normalized T-cell clonal expansion were also seen in some nonresponding patients. After ivuxolimab, CD8+ T cells had more expanded clones than CD4+ T cells on average.

The trial excluded patients who had a history of autoimmune disease or who were on systemic immunosuppression. Peripheral blood for TCR sequencing was drawn from every dose cohort at baseline, at cycle 4 day 1 and at cycle 7 day 1. The samples were drawn from a first-in-human, open-label, multicenter phase I dose-escalation trial of ivuxolimab. Adults with locally advanced or metastatic head and neck squamous cell, hepatocellular, melanoma or renal cell carcinoma were enrolled in the trial. Before TCR sequencing, CD4+ T cells and CD8+ T cells from peripheral blood were sorted into separate populations. To sequence the TCRbeta CDR3 region, genomic DNA was isolated from the sorted cells. The immunoSEQ Assay was used to sequence the TCRbeta CDR3 regions. TCRdb holds this immuneACCESS table with in-frame rearrangements only. Some clones are missing; in checked studies, unresolved V genes explain under half, and the rest has no known cause. For this sample the table gives roughly 58,000 clones, of which 93% were detected only once. In total, the top ten clones hold approximately 18% of the sample.

Material: CD4+ or CD8+ T cells sorted from blood, obtained in a trial of the OX40 agonist ivuxolimab. Recombination connected TRBV27 to TRBJ1-2; 12 bases in the middle match TRBD1. This TCR was sampled from an adult with an advanced solid tumor such as melanoma, head and neck, liver or kidney cancer. At the DNA level, the sequence is TGTGCCAGCAGTTCTCCGGGACAGGGGGCCTATGGCTACACCTTC. Translated, it reads CASSSPGQGAYGYTF.